The 25 T cell receptor beta chains below come from one sample, sequenced in a study of CXCR3-negative and CXCR3-positive naive CD8 T cells. TRB cDNA was prepared as libraries by UMI-labeled 5' RACE. TCRdb re-called the 5' RACE reads and shows each CDR3 protein once, DNA omitted. Recorded here are 50,000 to 65,000 distinct CDR3 sequences; the top ten clones represent around 24%. The specimen was memory CD8+ T cells from blood. These receptors were obtained from a human donor in good health. Some clones in this sample may be carry-over from other donors' samples.

The chain uses TRBV20-1 and TRBJ2-1. This CDR3 has 15 amino acids. The V gene's germline CDR1 is DFQATT and CDR2 SNEGSKA (reference sequence). The CDR3 protein is CSARGVSHPYNEQFF.

The genes are TRBV11-2 and TRBJ2-1; the TCRdb call, TRBD2, lacks DNA for checking. This CDR3 has 19 residues. Per the germline V gene, CDR1 is SGHAT and CDR2 is FQNNGV. Here the CDR3 reads CASSPSPGLGRSSYNEQFF.

This clonotype ranks as medium-sized in terms of frequency. This sequence joins TRBV6-1 and TRBJ1-1; no DNA is available, so the TRBD1 call from TCRdb remains unchecked. Germline V gives CDR1 MNHNS, CDR2 SASEGT. The CDR3 loop spans 14 amino acids. This CDR3 reads CASSLGQENTEAFF.

This clonotype is deemed medium-sized by its frequency. The genes are TRBV2 and TRBJ1-1. Germline V gives CDR1 SNHLY, CDR2 FYNNEI. The CDR3 runs to 13 residues. CDR3 loop: CASSSAVATEAFF.

This sequence joins TRBV7-9 and TRBJ1-1. Germline CDR1 SEHNR, CDR2 FQNEAQ (reference sequence). CDR3 length: 15 residues. CDR3 loop: CASNPKGTPITEAFF. Full variable domain (remainder filled in from reference TRBV7-9 and TRBJ1-1): DTGVSQNPRHKITKRGQNVTFRCDPISEHNRLYWYRQTLGQGPEFLTYFQNEAQLEKSRLLSDRFSAERPKGSFSTLEIQRTEQGDSAMYLCASNPKGTPITEAFFGQGTRLTVV.

The chain is built from TRBV6-5 and TRBJ2-1; checking the TCRdb D call of TRBD1 is not possible without DNA. Germline-derived CDR1 and CDR2 are MNHEY and SVGAGI. The CDR3 sequence is 13 residues long. CDR3 sequence reads: CASSYGGALKQFF.

The gene calls are TRBV15 and TRBJ2-4; the D gene TCRdb calls, TRBD2, cannot be checked with no DNA. CDR1 is LNHNV and CDR2 is YYDKDF in the germline V gene (reference sequence). CDR3 length: 11 residues. The CDR3 here is CATSSPRVQYF. The entire variable domain, with the rest obtained from reference TRBV15 and TRBJ2-4, is as follows: DAMVIQNPRYQVTQFGKPVTLSCSQTLNHNVMYWYQQKSSQAPKLLFHYYDKDFNNEADTPDNFQSRRPNTSFCFLDIRSPGLGDTAMYLCATSSPRVQYFGAGTRLSVL.

This rearrangement joins TRBV5-1 to TRBJ2-3; TCRdb gives TRBD1 as the D gene, but with no DNA this cannot be confirmed. Germline CDR1 and CDR2: SGHRS and YFSETQ. The CDR3 extends over 12 amino acids. CDR3: CASSPWGDTQYF.

The V and J genes are TRBV4-3 and TRBJ1-1. Germline V gene sequence: CDR1 LGHNA, CDR2 YSLEER. This CDR3 contains 17 residues. The CDR3: CASSQDRTPTLHTEAFF.

The V call is TRBV5-1, the J call TRBJ1-2; TCRdb lists TRBD1, though no DNA is available to test this call. The germline CDR1 and CDR2 sequences are SGHRS and YFSETQ. CDR3 length: 16 amino acids. The CDR3 here is CASSPERTTGMLGYTF.

The chain employs TRBV5-1 and TRBJ2-7; without DNA, the TCRdb call of TRBD1 cannot be checked. The CDR3 is made up of 16 amino acids. CDR1 and CDR2 (germline): SGHRS, YFSETQ. The CDR3 protein is CASSLGQGAESYEQYF.

The gene calls are TRBV4-1 and TRBJ2-1; TCRdb indicates TRBD1, and absent DNA this call remains unverified. This CDR3 region has 16 residues. Germline V CDR1 and CDR2: MGHRA, YSYEKL. CDR3 loop: CASSQSSSGVYNEQFF.

The chain couples TRBV4-3 to TRBJ1-1; TCRdb picks TRBD1, but there is no DNA to check that call. There are 14 residues in the CDR3. Germline V gene lookup returns CDR1 LGHNA and CDR2 YSLEER. CDR3: CASSQQGWGTEAFF.

The J gene is TRBJ2-1, the V gene TRBV13; TCRdb indicates TRBD2, and absent DNA this call remains unverified. CDR1 is PRHDT and CDR2 is FYEKMQ in the germline V gene (reference sequence). The CDR3 is 16 amino acids. The CDR3: CASSSRGRGAYNEQFF.

This chain uses TRBV27 with TRBJ1-5; TCRdb returns TRBD1, unconfirmable since there is no DNA. The length of the CDR3 is 13 residues. The germline V gene has CDR1 MNHEY and CDR2 SMNVEV (reference sequence). CDR3 sequence: CASSLRGNQPQHF.

V and J are TRBV29-1 and TRBJ1-1. The CDR3 is 12 residues long. Germline-derived CDR1 and CDR2 are SQVTM and ANQGSEA. The CDR3 loop reads CSVTRQNTEAFF.

This chain connects TRBV29-1 to TRBJ1-1. CDR3 length: 12 residues. Germline loops: CDR1 SQVTM, CDR2 ANQGSEA. CDR3 loop: CSVSAGTSEAFF.

This sequence joins TRBV12-3 or TRBV12-4 and TRBJ2-7; TCRdb names TRBD2, which stays unverified in the absence of DNA. This CDR3 has 12 amino acids. The CDR3 sequence is CASSMGGPEQYF.

The chain carries TRBV7-9 and TRBJ2-1; TCRdb selects TRBD2, and the lack of DNA leaves this call unchecked. Looked up from germline, CDR1 is SEHNR and CDR2 is FQNEAQ (reference sequence). CDR3 length equals 15 residues. The CDR3 reads CASSAGLAGDNEQFF.

The chain combines TRBV28 with TRBJ1-1. The CDR3 loop spans 15 amino acids. The germline V gene encodes CDR1 MDHEN and CDR2 SYDVKM. The CDR3 sequence is CASSFMTSLNTEAFF.

The gene calls are TRBV29-1 and TRBJ2-5; TCRdb outputs TRBD1, but without DNA this stays unchecked. Germline V gene data show CDR1 as SQVTM and CDR2 as ANQGSEA. CDR3 length equals 13 residues. CDR3 sequence reads: CSVEAQGPETQYF.

V and J are TRBV20-1 and TRBJ1-1; without DNA, the TCRdb call of TRBD1 cannot be checked. Looked up from germline, CDR1 is DFQATT and CDR2 is SNEGSKA (reference sequence). The CDR3 contains 17 residues. The CDR3 is CSARDSPSVVMVTEAFF.

This sequence joins TRBV2 and TRBJ2-7; TCRdb indicates TRBD2, and absent DNA this call remains unverified. CDR1 and CDR2 (germline): SNHLY, FYNNEI. The CDR3 spans 12 residues. CDR3 residues: CASSGAPYEQYF.

This chain connects TRBV7-6 to TRBJ2-7. The CDR3 is made up of 15 amino acids. Germline CDR1 and CDR2: SGHVS and FNYEAQ. CDR3 sequence reads: CASSLADTLGYEQYF.

The gene calls are TRBV29-1 and TRBJ2-3; the TCRdb D gene call, TRBD1, has no DNA to confirm it. The germline V gene has CDR1 SQVTM and CDR2 ANQGSEA. The CDR3 covers 13 residues. This CDR3 reads CSVEGQGSDTQYF.